The 5 T cell receptor beta chains listed next were all sequenced from one sample in a study of T cells in Graves' hyperthyroidism and ophthalmopathy (dated by TCRdb to the late 2010s). Libraries were constructed by multiplex PCR. Sequencing instrument: Illumina HiSeq 2000. TCR beta CDR3 regions were amplified from RNA transcripts. A first-round RT-PCR of the TCR CDR3 used the HTBI primer set with the Qiagen OneStep RT-PCR kit. TCRdb trimmed public reads at Q25 via fastp, called clones via MiXCR and kept in-frame beta chains. Duplicate CDR3 protein sequences are folded into a single record with the most common DNA and genes. Across this sample there are roughly 280,000 distinct CDR3 sequences, with more than 15% seen only once. Of the sample, around 61% falls within the top ten clones. Source material: blood. These receptors originate from a woman aged 60-75 years with Graves' ophthalmopathy.

This clonotype was seen at least ten times. The rearrangement links TRBV18 to TRBJ2-1; TRBD2 matches 11 bases. The CDR3 spans 16 residues. The germline V gene has CDR1 KGHSH and CDR2 LQKENI. With V trimmed by 0 bases and J by 2 bases, 0 bases remained unmatched. The CDR3 protein is CASSPPGLAAYNEQFF. The CDR3 region has the DNA TGTGCCAGCTCACCACCGGGACTAGCGGCCTACAATGAGCAGTTCTTC.

This clonotype was recorded at least ten times. This chain links TRBV2 with TRBJ2-3; TRBD2 matches at 7 bases. The CDR3 sequence is 15 residues long. CDR1 SNHLY and CDR2 FYNNEI come from the germline V gene. V lost 2 bases and J lost 2; bases outside the gene matches: 4. The chain's CDR3 is CASSESGDHTDTQYF. DNA of the CDR3: TGTGCCAGCAGTGAAAGCGGGGACCACACAGATACGCAGTATTTT.

This clonotype was detected ten times or more. The J gene is TRBJ1-1, the V gene TRBV27, with D possibly TRBD1 on 6 matching bases. V gave up 5 bases and J gave up 5 bases, with 18 bases separating them. The CDR3 covers 15 residues. The germline CDR1 and CDR2 sequences are MNHEY and SMNVEV (reference sequence). This CDR3 reads CASSPNPTGKTEAFF. The CDR3 DNA sequence: TGTGCCAGCAGTCCCAACCCCACAGGGAAGACTGAAGCTTTCTTT.

This clonotype occurred many times. The gene calls are TRBV2 and TRBJ2-5; D is perhaps TRBD2 (6 bases). Germline V gene data show CDR1 as SNHLY and CDR2 as FYNNEI. The CDR3 is 14 amino acids. V dropped 2 bases and J dropped 6 bases, with 13 bases sitting between them. CDR3 sequence (DNA): TGTGCCAGCAGTGAACGGAGGGTCTTTCAGACCCAGTACTTC. Protein: CASSERRVFQTQYF.

This clonotype was detected only a few times. The genes are TRBV7-2 and TRBJ2-1, with 8 bases aligning to TRBD2. The CDR3 is made up of 17 amino acids. V gave up 3 bases and J gave up 0 bases; unmatched junction bases: 7. Looked up from germline, CDR1 is SGHTA and CDR2 is FQGNSA. The chain's CDR3 is CASSFLTGTSSYNEQFF. The CDR3 coding sequence is TGTGCCAGCAGCTTTCTTACCGGGACTAGCTCCTACAATGAGCAGTTCTTC.